This TCR beta chain was captured in a study of vaccination effects on CD4 cells after COVID-19. Looking at the study overall: Two-dose vaccination with either BNT162b2 or mRNA-1273 was given to the participants.

As for this clone: Antigen specificity is unknown.

General observations from the study: Common cold coronavirus cross-reactivity was shown by only 1 of 255 vaccine-induced clones in healthy vaccinees.

V was clipped by 2 bases and J by 2 bases, with 9 bases between them. The V gene's germline CDR1 is LGHNA and CDR2 YNFKEQ. The CDR3 runs to 14 residues. Repertoires were generated with immunoSEQ multiplex PCR, while TCRdb's copy carries only in-frame clones and drops some. This sample has 65,000 to 90,000 clones, with roughly 74% found just once. Using viral peptide pools, the ViraFEST assay grew out antigen-specific CD4+ T cells prior to sequencing. Isolation of CD4+ T cells took place after approximately 10 days of culture. No vaccinee had earlier SARS-CoV-2 infection, and nucleocapsid antibodies were negative. IL-2 medium supplanted half the medium on days 3 and 7.

The TCR comes from a human donor who received a COVID-19 vaccine. The sequencing used CD4+ T cells from PBMCs cultured with HCoV-NL63 spike peptides, collected before COVID-19 vaccination. The rearrangement uses TRBV4-2 and TRBJ1-1; D is uncertain. The CDR3 region has the DNA TGTGCCAGCAGCCAACCGACGGAAAACACTGAAGCTTTCTTT. Protein sequence: CASSQPTENTEAFF.